The 15 T cell receptor beta chains below all came from one sample that was sequenced in a study of T-cell memory formation after mild COVID-19. TCRdb itself ran the 5' RACE reads through MiXCR, one entry per CDR3 protein. The table lists hundreds of thousands of distinct CDR3 sequences, approximately 18% of them singletons. The source material was PBMCs or a T cell subset sorted from them (not recorded which). All receptors come from a young man who had mild COVID-19 (a few samples of this study predate the infection). Cell type and time point are not known.

To note about this clonotype: The junction departs from germline at one end; a sequencing error may be responsible. The chain recombines TRBV9 with TRBJ2-1, with 8 bases lining up with TRBD2. In germline, CDR1 is SGDLS, CDR2 YYNGEE. The CDR3 totals 14 residues. The CDR3 sequence: CAGSVGRGDNEQFF. The DNA for the CDR3 is TGTGCCGGCAGCGTAGGGCGGGGGGACAATGAGCAGTTCTTC. The full variable domain, its missing parts supplied by reference TRBV9 and TRBJ2-1, is DSGVTQTPKHLITATGQRVTLRCSPRSGDLSVYWYQQSLDQGLQFLIQYYNGEERAKGNILERFSAQQFPDLHSELNLSSLELGDSALYFCAGSVGRGDNEQFFGPGTRLTVL.

This clonotype was seen a handful of times. This rearrangement joins TRBV29-1 to TRBJ1-1; TRBD1 might be the D (5 bases). CDR3 length: 11 amino acids. Germline values: CDR1 SQVTM, CDR2 ANQGSEA. V shed 4 bases and J shed 3 bases, with 6 bases lying between them. DNA for the CDR3: TGCAGCGTTGGGGGGGACACTGAAGCTTTCTTT. This sequence encodes CSVGGDTEAFF.

This rearrangement joins TRBV5-5 to TRBJ1-2; D not resolved. Germline-derived CDR1 and CDR2 are SGHKS and YYEKEE (reference sequence). Trimming shortened V by 0 bases and J by 8 bases, and 14 bases separated the two germline ends. The CDR3 is made up of 14 amino acids. CDR3 sequence: CASSLGPETWGYTF. CDR3 in DNA: TGTGCCAGCAGCTTGGGCCCAGAAACGTGGGGCTACACCTTC.

This chain connects TRBV7-3 to TRBJ2-2, with 8 bases that match TRBD1. CDR1 and CDR2 (germline): SGHTA, FQGTGA. The V and J ends lost 4 bases and 6 bases, in that order; junction bases with no gene match: 10. CDR3 length equals 16 residues. The CDR3 DNA reads as TGTGCCAGCAGCTCCCGGACAGGGTATGCCTCCGGGGAGCTGTTTTTT. Encoded protein: CASSSRTGYASGELFF.

The genes are TRBV5-1 and TRBJ2-3; D may be TRBD2 (5 bases). Trimming took off 4 bases at V and 4 bases at J, with 13 bases between the two ends. The CDR3 runs 14 residues. CDR1 SGHRS and CDR2 YFSETQ come from the germline V gene. DNA for the CDR3: TGCGCCAGCAGCCCACTGTCGGGATCAGATACGCAGTATTTT. It encodes CASSPLSGSDTQYF. The complete variable domain, with remaining parts taken from reference TRBV5-1 and TRBJ2-3, reads KAGVTQTPRYLIKTRGQQVTLSCSPISGHRSVSWYQQTPGQGLQFLFEYFSETQRNKGNFPGRFSGRQFSNSRSEMNVSTLELGDSALYLCASSPLSGSDTQYFGPGTRLTVL.

A few counts support this clonotype. The CDR3 here is CASSLEDRPRNIQYF. CDR3 sequence (DNA): TGTGCCAGCAGCTTAGAGGACAGGCCACGAAACATTCAGTACTTC. V gene TRBV7-8 combines with J gene TRBJ2-4; TRBD1 matches at 7 bases. Germline lookup yields CDR1 SGHVS and CDR2 FQNEAQ. The CDR3 is 15 amino acids. Unmatched junction bases numbered 6, after V lost 1 base and J lost 6 bases.

This chain uses TRBV11-2 with TRBJ2-3; the D gene is possibly TRBD2 (5 bases). V was shortened by 0 bases and J by 0 bases, with 22 bases between the two germline ends. The CDR3 has 20 residues. Looked up from germline, CDR1 is SGHAT and CDR2 is FQNNGV. In DNA form, the CDR3 reads TGTGCCAGCAGCTTAGATGGCTTCGGGCTAGAGGGAGAAAGCACAGATACGCAGTATTTT. The encoded protein is CASSLDGFGLEGESTDTQYF.

The chain carries TRBV4-2 and TRBJ2-2; 7 bases line up with TRBD1. The CDR3 is 14 amino acids. V shed 5 bases and J 9 bases; nucleotides not matched to a gene: 9. CDR1 and CDR2 (germline): LGHNA, YNFKEQ. Here the CDR3 DNA reads TGTGCCAGCAGCACAGAGACAGGGTCTCGGGAGCTGTTTTTT. Its translation: CASSTETGSRELFF.

This clonotype occurred many times. This chain connects TRBV6-2 or TRBV6-3 to TRBJ2-2; D remains ambiguous. CDR3 length: 15 residues. The V and J ends lost 8 bases and 6 bases respectively, with 19 bases between them. The germline V gene has CDR1 MNHEY and CDR2 SVGEGT. The CDR3 sequence: CASGDGNHQAGELFF. The CDR3 DNA reads TGTGCCAGCGGAGACGGAAATCATCAAGCCGGGGAGCTGTTTTTT.

V usage is TRBV10-3 and J usage is TRBJ2-5; 7 bases line up with TRBD1. Germline-derived CDR1 and CDR2 are ENHRY and SYGVKD. V shed 5 bases and J 4 bases; nucleotides not matched to a gene: 10. CDR3 size: 15 residues. The CDR3 loop is CAISHEGGLGETQYF. The DNA of the CDR3 is TGTGCCATCAGTCACGAAGGGGGCTTAGGAGAGACCCAGTACTTC.

This clonotype has at least ten counts. This chain links TRBV7-3 with TRBJ2-7; D not resolved. Trimming pared 1 base from V and 5 bases from J, leaving 6 bases between. CDR1 and CDR2 from the germline V gene are SGHTA and FQGTGA. The CDR3 spans 12 residues. CDR3 amino acids: CASSLNGDEQYF. As DNA, the CDR3 is TGTGCCAGCAGCTTAAACGGTGACGAGCAGTACTTC.

V gene TRBV4-3 combines with J gene TRBJ1-4; D not resolved. Germline lookup yields CDR1 LGHNA and CDR2 YSLEER. This CDR3 is built from 18 residues. Trimming cost V 2 bases and J 5 bases, with 21 bases left between them. The CDR3 DNA is TGCGCCAGCAGCCAACGATGGACCCACGAGACTCAGAATGAAAAACTGTTTTTT. It specifies CASSQRWTHETQNEKLFF.

This clonotype has only a few counts. The V gene is TRBV20-1, the J gene TRBJ2-5, with TRBD1 identical over 7 bases. This CDR3 has 14 residues. V lost 5 bases to trimming and J lost 5 bases; unmatched junction nucleotides: 11. Germline V gene data show CDR1 as DFQATT and CDR2 as SNEGSKA (reference sequence). Here the CDR3 reads CSAADRRSGETQYF. In DNA form, the CDR3 reads TGCAGTGCTGCGGACAGGAGGTCCGGGGAGACCCAGTACTTC.

A few counts support this clonotype. V usage is TRBV11-2 and J usage is TRBJ1-5; D uncertain. The CDR3 runs to 14 residues. Germline V lookup: CDR1 SGHAT, CDR2 FQNNGV. V shed 6 bases and J shed 3 bases, with 12 bases lying between them. CDR3 amino acids: CASSSGRTNQPQHF. Here the CDR3 DNA reads TGTGCCAGCAGTTCTGGGAGGACCAATCAGCCCCAGCATTTT. The full variable domain, completed using reference TRBV11-2 and TRBJ1-5, is EAGVAQSPRYKIIEKRQSVAFWCNPISGHATLYWYQQILGQGPKLLIQFQNNGVVDDSQLPKDRFSAERLKGVDSTLKIQPAKLEDSAVYLCASSSGRTNQPQHFGDGTRLSIL.

In its sample, this clonotype was seen once. A much larger clone sits a single nucleotide away, making a read error possible. The chain has TRBV5-5 and TRBJ2-5, with D possibly matching TRBD2 (6 bases). CDR1 and CDR2 from the germline V gene are SGHKS and YYEKEE (reference sequence). The CDR3 sequence is 14 residues long. CDR3 sequence (DNA): TGTGCCAGCAGCTTGGAGGAGGGATGGGAGACCAAGTACTTC. Its translation is CASSLEEGWETKYF.